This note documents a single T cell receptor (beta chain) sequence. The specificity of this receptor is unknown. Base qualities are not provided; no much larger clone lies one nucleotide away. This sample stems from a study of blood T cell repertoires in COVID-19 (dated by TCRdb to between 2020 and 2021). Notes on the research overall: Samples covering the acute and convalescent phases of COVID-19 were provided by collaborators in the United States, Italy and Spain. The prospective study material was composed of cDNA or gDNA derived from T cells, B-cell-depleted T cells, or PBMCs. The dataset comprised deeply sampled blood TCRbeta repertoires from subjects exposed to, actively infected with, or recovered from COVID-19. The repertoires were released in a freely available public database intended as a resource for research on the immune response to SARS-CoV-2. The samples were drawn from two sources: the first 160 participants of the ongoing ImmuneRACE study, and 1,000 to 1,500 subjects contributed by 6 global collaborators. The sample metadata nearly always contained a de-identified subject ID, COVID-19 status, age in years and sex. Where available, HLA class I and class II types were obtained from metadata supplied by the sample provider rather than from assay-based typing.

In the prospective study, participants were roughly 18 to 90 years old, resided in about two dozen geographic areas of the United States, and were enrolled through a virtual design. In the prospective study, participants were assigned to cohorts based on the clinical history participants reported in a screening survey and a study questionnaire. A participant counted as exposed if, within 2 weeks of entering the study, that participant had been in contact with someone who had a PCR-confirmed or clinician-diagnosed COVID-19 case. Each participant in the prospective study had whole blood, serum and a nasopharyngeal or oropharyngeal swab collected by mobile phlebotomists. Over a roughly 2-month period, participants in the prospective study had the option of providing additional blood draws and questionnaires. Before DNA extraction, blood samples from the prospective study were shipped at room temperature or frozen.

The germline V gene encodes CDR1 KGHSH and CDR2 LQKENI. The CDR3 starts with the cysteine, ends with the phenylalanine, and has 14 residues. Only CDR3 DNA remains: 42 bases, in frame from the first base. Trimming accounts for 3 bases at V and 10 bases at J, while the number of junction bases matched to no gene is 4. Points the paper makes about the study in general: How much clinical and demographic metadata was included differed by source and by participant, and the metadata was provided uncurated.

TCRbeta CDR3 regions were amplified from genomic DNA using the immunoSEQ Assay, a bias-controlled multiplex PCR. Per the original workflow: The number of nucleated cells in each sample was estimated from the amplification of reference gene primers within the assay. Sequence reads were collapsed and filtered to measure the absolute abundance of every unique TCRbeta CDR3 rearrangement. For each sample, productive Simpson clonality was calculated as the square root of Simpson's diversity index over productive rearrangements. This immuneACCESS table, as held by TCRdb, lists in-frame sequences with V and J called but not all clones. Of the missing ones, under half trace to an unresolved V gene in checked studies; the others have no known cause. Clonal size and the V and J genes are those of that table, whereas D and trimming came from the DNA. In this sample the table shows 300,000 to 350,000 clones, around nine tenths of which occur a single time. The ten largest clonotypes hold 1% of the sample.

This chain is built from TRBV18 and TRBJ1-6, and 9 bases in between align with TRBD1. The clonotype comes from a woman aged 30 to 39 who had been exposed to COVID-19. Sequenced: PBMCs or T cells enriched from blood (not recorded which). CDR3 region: CASSPGQGQSPLHF. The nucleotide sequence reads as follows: TGTGCCAGCTCACCGGGACAGGGCCAATCACCCCTCCACTTT.